This TCR beta chain was captured by sequencing in a study of metastatic and nonmetastatic thyroid tumors. Study-wide context: From malignant and benign thyroid patients, repertoires in blood and in tumor or nodule tissue were compared.

Patients underwent thyroid surgery, and none had received any treatment before it. This clone appeared many times. Per the study methods: Across clinicopathological groups, CDR3 differences served as the basis for building a distant-metastasis classifier for papillary thyroid cancer. With MiXCR, TCRdb reprocessed the PCR reads. TCRdb's processing, not the study's, gives the V and J calls here. The sample contains roughly 20,000 clones, over 30% of which appear only once. Germline V gene sequence: CDR1 SGHVS, CDR2 FNYEAQ. This CDR3 contains 16 residues. The germline V and J ends were trimmed by 5 bases and 0 bases, with 16 bases remaining between them.

This rearrangement joins TRBV7-6 to TRBJ1-2; D not certain. The source of this sequence is a female donor with papillary thyroid cancer or a benign thyroid nodule (not recorded which). Some clones in this sample may be carry-over from other donors' samples. The sequenced material came from blood. DNA for the CDR3: TGTGCCAGCAGCCCCCACCCCCGGACGGCTAACTATGGCTACACCTTC. This sequence encodes CASSPHPRTANYGYTF.